This T cell receptor (beta chain) was recovered during a study of blood T cells in healthy people across ages. CDR3 size: 13 residues. Trimming took 5 bases from V and 7 from J, leaving 14 bases between them. This clonotype has more than one count but fewer than ten. A J-beta primer mix and a sample-barcoded 5' primer were used in a second PCR of about 7 to 12 cycles. From the 5' RACE reads, TCRdb called clonotypes with MiXCR, one entry per CDR3 protein. The sample consists of 1.5 million to 2 million distinct CDR3 sequences, roughly 50% of them appearing once. No fewer than 6 million PBMCs went into each sample.

The TCR originated in a woman aged 40 to 50 in good health. V usage is TRBV12-3 or TRBV12-4 and J usage is TRBJ1-2; TRBD1 might be the D (5 bases). What was sequenced was blood. The DNA of the CDR3 is TGTGCCAGCAGTCAACCTCCGGGGCCTGGCTACACCTTC. This gives the protein CASSQPPGPGYTF.